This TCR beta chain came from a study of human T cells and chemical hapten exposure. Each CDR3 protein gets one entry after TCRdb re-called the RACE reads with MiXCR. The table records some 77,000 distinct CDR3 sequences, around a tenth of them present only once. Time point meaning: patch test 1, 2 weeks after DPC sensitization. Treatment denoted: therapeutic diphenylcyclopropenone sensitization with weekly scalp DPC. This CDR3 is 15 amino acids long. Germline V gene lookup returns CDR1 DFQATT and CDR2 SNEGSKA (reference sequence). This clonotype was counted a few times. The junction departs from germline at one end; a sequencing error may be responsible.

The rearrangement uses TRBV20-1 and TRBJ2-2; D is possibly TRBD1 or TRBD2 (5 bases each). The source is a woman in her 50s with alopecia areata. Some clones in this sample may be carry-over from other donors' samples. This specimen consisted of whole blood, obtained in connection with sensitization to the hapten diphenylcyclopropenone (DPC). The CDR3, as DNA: TGCAGTGCTAGAGAATCCCGGGGCTGGACCGGGGAGCCGTTTTTT. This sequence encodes CSARESRGWTGEPFF.